This note documents a single T cell receptor (beta chain) sequence. The sample holds many counts of this clonotype. Its recognized antigen is unknown. Nothing much larger sits one base from this clone, and base qualities are not available. This entry belongs to a study of T-cell reconstitution after alpha-beta-depleted transplantation in children (dated by TCRdb to about 2016). Notes on the research overall: Using TCR repertoire profiling, the study quantitatively followed how T-cell immune reconstitution unfolded in children after TCRalphabeta/CD19-depleted allogeneic hematopoietic cell transplantation.

Library method: PCR. The data were produced on an Illumina HiSeq 2500. TCR library preparation used molecular barcoding, with unique molecular identifiers applied to normalize quantification of the TCRbeta repertoire. Through fastp at Q25 and MiXCR, TCRdb rebuilt clones from the public reads, retaining in-frame beta chains. All rows with the same CDR3 protein become a single entry with the most common DNA and genes. The table for this sample lists 670,000 or so distinct CDR3 sequences; less than 15% of them were counted only once. The ten largest clones represent 0.79% of the sample. Taken with the paper, the label for treatment or condition translates to: allogeneic hematopoietic cell transplantation with graft depleted of TCRalphabeta T cells and CD19 B cells. TCRalphabeta/CD19-depleted allogeneic hematopoietic cell grafts were given to the transplant recipients, all of whom were children. Counted from cysteine to phenylalanine, this CDR3 has 11 amino acids. Only the CDR3 region is kept as DNA, spanning 33 bases read in frame from base 1. Via the germline V gene, CDR1 is SGHDT and CDR2 YYEEEE. V loses 2 bases, J loses 8 bases, and the germline ends lie 5 bases apart.

Overall results and qualifications from the work: The apparently early recovery of alphabetaT-cell counts about two months after transplant reportedly depended on only several hundred rapidly expanded clones that came from non-depleted graft cells. In some patients, the high TCRbeta diversity seen at day 60 was put down to recipient T cells and intrathymic progenitors that had survived conditioning. Over the following months the frequencies of hyperexpanded clones went down, and after one year T-cell counts and TCRbeta diversity were mostly credited to newly produced T cells.

The sample was PBMCs, taken before TCRalphabeta/CD19-depleted stem cell transplant. This TCR was recovered from a girl aged 2-10 years with congenital amegakaryocytic thrombocytopenia, due to receive a stem cell transplant. This chain joins TRBV5-6 to TRBJ2-1; no D segment can be confidently identified. The DNA reads TGTGCCAGCAGCTTTGTCTATGAGCAGTTCTTC. Translation gives CASSFVYEQFF.